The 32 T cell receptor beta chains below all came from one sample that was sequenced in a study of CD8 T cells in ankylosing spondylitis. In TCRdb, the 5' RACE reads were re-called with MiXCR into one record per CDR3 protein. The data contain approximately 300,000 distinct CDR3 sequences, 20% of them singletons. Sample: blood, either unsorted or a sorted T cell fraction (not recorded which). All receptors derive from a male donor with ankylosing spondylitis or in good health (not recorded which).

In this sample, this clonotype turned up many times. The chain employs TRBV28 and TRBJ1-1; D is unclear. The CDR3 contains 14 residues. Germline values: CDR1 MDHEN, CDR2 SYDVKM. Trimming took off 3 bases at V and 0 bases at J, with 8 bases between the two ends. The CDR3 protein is CASSLHTLNTEAFF. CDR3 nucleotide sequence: TGTGCCAGCAGTTTGCACACTTTGAACACTGAAGCTTTCTTT.

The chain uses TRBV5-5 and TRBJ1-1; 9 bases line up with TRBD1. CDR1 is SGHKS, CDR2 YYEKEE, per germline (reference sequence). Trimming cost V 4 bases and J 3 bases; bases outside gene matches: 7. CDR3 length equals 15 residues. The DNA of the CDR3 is TGTGCCAGCAGCCCCGCGGGGACAGGGTACACTGAAGCTTTCTTT. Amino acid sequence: CASSPAGTGYTEAFF.

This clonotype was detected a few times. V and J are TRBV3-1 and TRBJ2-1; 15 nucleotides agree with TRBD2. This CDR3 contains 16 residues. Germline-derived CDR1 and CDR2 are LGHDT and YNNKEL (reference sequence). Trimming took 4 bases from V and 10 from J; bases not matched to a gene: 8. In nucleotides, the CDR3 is TGTGCCAGCAGCCGCGGACTAGCGGGGGGGCCGAGGGAGCAGTTCTTC. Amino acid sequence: CASSRGLAGGPREQFF.

CDR3 amino acids: CASSLNRAGANVLTF. The CDR3 DNA reads as TGTGCCAGCAGTTTAAACAGGGCTGGGGCCAACGTCCTGACTTTC. The rearrangement uses TRBV27 and TRBJ2-6; a weak D match, TRBD1 (6 bases). Germline V gene data show CDR1 as MNHEY and CDR2 as SMNVEV (reference sequence). Trimming cost V 2 bases and J 2 bases, with 7 bases left between them. The CDR3 spans 15 residues. The entire variable domain, with the rest obtained from reference TRBV27 and TRBJ2-6, is as follows: EAQVTQNPRYLITVTGKKLTVTCSQNMNHEYMSWYRQDPGLGLRQIYYSMNVEVTDKGDVPEGYKVSRKEKRNFPLILESPSPNQTSLYFCASSLNRAGANVLTFGAGSRLTVL.

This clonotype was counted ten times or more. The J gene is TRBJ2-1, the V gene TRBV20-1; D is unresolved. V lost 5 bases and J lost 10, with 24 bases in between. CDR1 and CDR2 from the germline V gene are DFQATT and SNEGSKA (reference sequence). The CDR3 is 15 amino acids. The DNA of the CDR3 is TGCAGTGCTCTACCGACTGGGCTAGTATGGAAAGAGCAGTTCTTC. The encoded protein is CSALPTGLVWKEQFF.

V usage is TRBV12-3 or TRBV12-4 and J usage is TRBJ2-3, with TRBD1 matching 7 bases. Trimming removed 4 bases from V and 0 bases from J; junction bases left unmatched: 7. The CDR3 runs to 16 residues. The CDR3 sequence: CASSSRPQGSTDTQYF. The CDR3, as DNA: TGTGCCAGCAGTTCCCGTCCACAGGGGAGCACAGATACGCAGTATTTT.

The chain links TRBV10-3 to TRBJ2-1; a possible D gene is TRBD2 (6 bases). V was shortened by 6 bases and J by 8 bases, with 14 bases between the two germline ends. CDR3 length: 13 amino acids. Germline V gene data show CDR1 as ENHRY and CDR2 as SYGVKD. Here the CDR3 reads CAIRGGGTHEQFF. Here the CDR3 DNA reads TGTGCCATCAGGGGGGGTGGTACCCATGAGCAGTTCTTC.

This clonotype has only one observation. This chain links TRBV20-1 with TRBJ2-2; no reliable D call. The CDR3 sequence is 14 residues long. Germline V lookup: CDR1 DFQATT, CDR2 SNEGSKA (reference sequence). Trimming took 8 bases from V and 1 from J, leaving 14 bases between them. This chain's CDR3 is CSSYLGGNTGELFF. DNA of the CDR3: TGCAGTTCTTACTTGGGCGGGAACACCGGGGAGCTGTTTTTT.

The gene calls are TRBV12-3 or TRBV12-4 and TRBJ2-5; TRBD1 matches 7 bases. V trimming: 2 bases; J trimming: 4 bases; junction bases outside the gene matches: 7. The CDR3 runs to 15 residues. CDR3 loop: CASSLRQGMVETQYF. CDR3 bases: TGTGCCAGCAGTTTAAGACAGGGCATGGTAGAGACCCAGTACTTC.

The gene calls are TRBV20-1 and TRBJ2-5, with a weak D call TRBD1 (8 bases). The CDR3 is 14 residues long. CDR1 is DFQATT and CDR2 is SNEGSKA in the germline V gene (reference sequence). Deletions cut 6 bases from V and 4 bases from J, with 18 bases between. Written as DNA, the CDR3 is TGCAGTGCCTCCCGGACAGGGAGGGCAGAGACCCAGTACTTC. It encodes CSASRTGRAETQYF.

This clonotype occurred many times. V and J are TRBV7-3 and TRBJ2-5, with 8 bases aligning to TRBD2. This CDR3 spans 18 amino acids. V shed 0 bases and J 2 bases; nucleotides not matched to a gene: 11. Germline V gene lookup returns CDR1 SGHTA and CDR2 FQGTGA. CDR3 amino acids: CASSLTGRIGGVQETQYF. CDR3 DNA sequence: TGTGCCAGCAGCTTAACGGGTCGGATCGGGGGGGTACAAGAGACCCAGTACTTC.

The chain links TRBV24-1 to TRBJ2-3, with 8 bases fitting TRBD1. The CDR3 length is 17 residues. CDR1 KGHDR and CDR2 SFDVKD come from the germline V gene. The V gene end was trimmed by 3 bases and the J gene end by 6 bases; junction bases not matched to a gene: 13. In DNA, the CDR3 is TGTGCCACCAGTGATCCTACAGGGGGGCCGGAGGGGGATACGCAGTATTTT. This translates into CATSDPTGGPEGDTQYF.

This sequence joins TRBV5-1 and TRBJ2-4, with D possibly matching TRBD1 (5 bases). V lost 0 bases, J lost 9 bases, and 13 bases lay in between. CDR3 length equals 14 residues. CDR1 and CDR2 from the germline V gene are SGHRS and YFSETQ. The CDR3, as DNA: TGCGCCAGCAGCTTGGACGGACAATCGCGCATTCAGTACTTC. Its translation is CASSLDGQSRIQYF.

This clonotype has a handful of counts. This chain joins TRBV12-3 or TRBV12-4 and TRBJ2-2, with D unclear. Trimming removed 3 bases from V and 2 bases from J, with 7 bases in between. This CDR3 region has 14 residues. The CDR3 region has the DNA TGTGCCAGCAGTTTCGGAGCTAACACCGGGGAGCTGTTTTTT. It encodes CASSFGANTGELFF.

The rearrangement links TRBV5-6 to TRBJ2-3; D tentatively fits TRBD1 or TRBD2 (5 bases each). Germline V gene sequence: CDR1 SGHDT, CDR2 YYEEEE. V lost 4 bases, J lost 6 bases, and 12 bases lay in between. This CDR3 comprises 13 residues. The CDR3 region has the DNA TGTGCCAGCAGCAGAAGGGACGGGGATACGCAGTATTTT. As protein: CASSRRDGDTQYF.

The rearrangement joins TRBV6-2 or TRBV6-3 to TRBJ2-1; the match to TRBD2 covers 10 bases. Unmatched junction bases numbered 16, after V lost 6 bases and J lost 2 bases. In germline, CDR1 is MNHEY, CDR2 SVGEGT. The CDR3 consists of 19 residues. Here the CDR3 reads CASRGLEGATSGPYNEQFF. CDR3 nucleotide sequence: TGTGCCAGCAGGGGGTTAGAGGGGGCGACTAGCGGGCCCTACAATGAGCAGTTCTTC.

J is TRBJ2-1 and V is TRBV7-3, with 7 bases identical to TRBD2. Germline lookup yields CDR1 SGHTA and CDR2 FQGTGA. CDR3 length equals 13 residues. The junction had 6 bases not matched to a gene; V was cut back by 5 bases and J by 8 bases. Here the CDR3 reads CASSPGGSDEQFF. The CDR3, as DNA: TGTGCCAGCAGCCCCGGGGGGTCGGATGAGCAGTTCTTC.

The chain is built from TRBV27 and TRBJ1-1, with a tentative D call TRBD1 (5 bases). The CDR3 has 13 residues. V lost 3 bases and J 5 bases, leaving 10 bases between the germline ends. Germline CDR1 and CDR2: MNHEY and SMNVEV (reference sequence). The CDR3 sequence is CASSFGGITEAFF. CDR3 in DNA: TGTGCCAGCAGTTTCGGGGGAATAACTGAAGCTTTCTTT.

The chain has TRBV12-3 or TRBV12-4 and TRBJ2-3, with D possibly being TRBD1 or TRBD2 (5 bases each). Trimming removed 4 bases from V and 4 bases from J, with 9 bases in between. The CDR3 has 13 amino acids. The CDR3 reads CASSSRGSDTQYF. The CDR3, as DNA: TGTGCCAGCAGTTCGAGGGGTTCAGATACGCAGTATTTT.

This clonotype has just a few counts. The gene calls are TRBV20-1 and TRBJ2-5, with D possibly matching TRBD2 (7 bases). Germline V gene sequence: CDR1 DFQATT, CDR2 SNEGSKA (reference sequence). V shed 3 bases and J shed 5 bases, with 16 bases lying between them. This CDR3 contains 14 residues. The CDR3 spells CSARGAGVRETQYF. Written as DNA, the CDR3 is TGCAGTGCTAGGGGGGCGGGGGTGAGGGAGACCCAGTACTTC.

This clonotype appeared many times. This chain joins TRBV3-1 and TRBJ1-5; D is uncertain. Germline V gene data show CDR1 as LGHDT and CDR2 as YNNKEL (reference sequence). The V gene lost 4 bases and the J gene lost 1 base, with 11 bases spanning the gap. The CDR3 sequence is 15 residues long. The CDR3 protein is CASSPQVGSNQPQHF. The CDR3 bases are TGTGCCAGCAGCCCCCAGGTGGGGAGCAATCAGCCCCAGCATTTT.

CDR3 amino acids: CASSASGTDEQFF. CDR3 sequence (DNA): TGTGCCAGCAGCGCAAGCGGTACTGATGAGCAGTTCTTC. J is TRBJ2-1 and V is TRBV11-2, with a weak D call TRBD2 (5 bases). V was clipped by 5 bases and J by 8 bases, with 13 bases between them. The germline CDR1 and CDR2 sequences are SGHAT and FQNNGV. The CDR3 has 13 residues.

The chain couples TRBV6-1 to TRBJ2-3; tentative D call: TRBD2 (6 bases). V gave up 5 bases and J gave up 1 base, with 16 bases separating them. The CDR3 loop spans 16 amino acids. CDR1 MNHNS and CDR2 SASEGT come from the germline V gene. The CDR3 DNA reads TGTGCCAGCAGTCCCCGGGTTCGCGGGGGCACAGATACGCAGTATTTT. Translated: CASSPRVRGGTDTQYF.

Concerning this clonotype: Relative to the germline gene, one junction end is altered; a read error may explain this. CDR3 sequence (DNA): TGTGTCAGCGGTCCCTCACGGGGCTACACCTTC. Translation gives CVSGPSRGYTF. The chain carries TRBV28 and TRBJ1-2; D not resolved. Germline values: CDR1 MDHEN, CDR2 SYDVKM. The length of the CDR3 is 11 residues.

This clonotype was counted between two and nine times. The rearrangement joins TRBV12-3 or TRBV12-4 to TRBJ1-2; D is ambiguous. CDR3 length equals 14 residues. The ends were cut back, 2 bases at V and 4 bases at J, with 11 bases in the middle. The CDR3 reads CASSLSARGYGYTF. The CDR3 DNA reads TGTGCCAGCAGTTTATCGGCGCGCGGCTATGGCTACACCTTC.

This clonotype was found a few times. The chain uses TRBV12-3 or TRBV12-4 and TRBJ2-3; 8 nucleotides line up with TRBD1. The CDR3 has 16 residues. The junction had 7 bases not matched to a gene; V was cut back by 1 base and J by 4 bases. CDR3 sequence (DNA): TGTGCCAGCAGTTTAGGAGGACAGGGCGGCGCAGATACGCAGTATTTT. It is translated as CASSLGGQGGADTQYF.

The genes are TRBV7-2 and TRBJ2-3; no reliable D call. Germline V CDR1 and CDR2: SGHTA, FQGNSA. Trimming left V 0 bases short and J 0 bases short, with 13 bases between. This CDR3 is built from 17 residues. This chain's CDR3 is CASSLALAGPSTDTQYF. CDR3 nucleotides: TGTGCCAGCAGCTTAGCGTTGGCAGGCCCTAGCACAGATACGCAGTATTTT.

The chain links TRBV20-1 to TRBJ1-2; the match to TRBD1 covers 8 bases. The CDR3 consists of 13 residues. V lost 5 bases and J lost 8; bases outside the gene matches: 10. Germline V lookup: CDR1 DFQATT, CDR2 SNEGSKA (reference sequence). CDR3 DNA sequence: TGCAGTGCTGATAAGACAGGGGTTGGGGGCTACACCTTC. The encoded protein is CSADKTGVGGYTF.

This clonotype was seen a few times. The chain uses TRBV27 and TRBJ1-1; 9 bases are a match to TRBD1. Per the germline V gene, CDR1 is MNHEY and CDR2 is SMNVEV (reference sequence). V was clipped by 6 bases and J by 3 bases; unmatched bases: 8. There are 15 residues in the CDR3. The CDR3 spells CASSTTGGRHTEAFF. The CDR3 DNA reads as TGTGCCAGCAGCACCACAGGGGGCAGGCACACTGAAGCTTTCTTT.

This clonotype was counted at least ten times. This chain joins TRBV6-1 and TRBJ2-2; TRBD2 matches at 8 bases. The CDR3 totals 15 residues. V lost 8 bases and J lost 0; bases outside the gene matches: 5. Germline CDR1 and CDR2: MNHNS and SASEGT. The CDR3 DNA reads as TGTGCCAGCGGCCTAGCGGGCGCGAACACCGGGGAGCTGTTTTTT. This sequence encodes CASGLAGANTGELFF.

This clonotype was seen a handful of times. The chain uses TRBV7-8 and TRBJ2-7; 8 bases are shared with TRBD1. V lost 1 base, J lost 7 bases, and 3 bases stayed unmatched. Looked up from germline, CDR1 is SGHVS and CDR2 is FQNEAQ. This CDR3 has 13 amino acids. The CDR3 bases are TGTGCCAGCAGCTTAGAAACAGGGGGGGAGCAGTACGTC. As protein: CASSLETGGEQYV.

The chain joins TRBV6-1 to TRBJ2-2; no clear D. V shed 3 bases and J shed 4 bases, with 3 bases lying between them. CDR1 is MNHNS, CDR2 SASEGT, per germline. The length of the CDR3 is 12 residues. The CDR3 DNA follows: TGTGCCAGCAGTGATACCACCGGGGAGCTGTTTTTT. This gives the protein CASSDTTGELFF.